The source of this T cell receptor beta chain is a study of beta chain features in type 1 diabetes. This clone turned up a few times. The antigen is unknown. Germline V CDR1 and CDR2: SGDLS, YYNGEE. The CDR3 loop spans 15 amino acids. V lost 2 bases to trimming and J lost 1 base, with 12 bases between them. Reverse transcribing all isolated RNA meant expressed TCRB transcripts were sequenced. Here immunoSEQ multiplex PCR was the method, and the copy in TCRdb shows in-frame clones only, minus some. Counted here are under 950,000 clones, 17% occurring once; the ten biggest clones make up around 0.02%. Every participating donor gave one draw, a heparinised blood sample averaging about 110 mL. Purity exceeded 95% in all sorted populations. Study-level points and caveats: Within patients, naive, central memory and Treg TCRB repertoires seemed more similar than within healthy donors. The study found moderately but significantly shorter TCRB CDR3s in all four CD4+ subsets of Type 1 diabetes patients.

This clonotype was sampled from a woman under 30 in good health. Sequencing was done on a sample of naive CD4+ T cells from blood. The chain carries TRBV9 and TRBJ1-1; a weak D match, TRBD1 (6 bases). The CDR3 DNA is TGTGCCAGCAGCGTCGAGGGACACCCGAACACTGAAGCTTTCTTT. Translating gives CASSVEGHPNTEAFF.